This TCR beta chain was recorded in a study of spatial heterogeneity in lung cancer. On the study more broadly: Each time, sequencing found more beta-chain sequences than alpha-chain sequences.

Time point described: sample taken at primary tumor resection. Unsorted tumor, nontumor lung tissue or cryopreserved PBMC supplied the whole RNA. This clonotype was recorded at least ten times. Antigen: not known. Study-level findings and limits: Expanded tumor TCRs that were ubiquitous appeared in blood more at resection than follow-up.

Per germline, CDR1 MNHNS and CDR2 SASEGT. The V end lost 4 bases, the J end lost 5 bases, and 14 bases lay between the germline ends. The CDR3 runs 14 residues. Every individual TCR cDNA molecule carried its own unique molecular identifier, which allowed correction of PCR and sequencing errors. One entry per CDR3 protein results from TCRdb running MiXCR on the 5' RACE reads. The sample has 20,000 to 25,000 distinct CDR3 sequences, 5.5% to 7% seen once. The sequence was collected from a male donor with early-stage non-small cell lung cancer. The V and J genes are TRBV6-1 and TRBJ1-1; the D gene is possibly TRBD1 (6 bases). The material sequenced was PBMCs, taken at surgery. The CDR3 coding sequence is TGTGCCAGCAGTGTTATTCCAGGGGCGACTGAAGCTTTCTTT. The encoded protein is CASSVIPGATEAFF.